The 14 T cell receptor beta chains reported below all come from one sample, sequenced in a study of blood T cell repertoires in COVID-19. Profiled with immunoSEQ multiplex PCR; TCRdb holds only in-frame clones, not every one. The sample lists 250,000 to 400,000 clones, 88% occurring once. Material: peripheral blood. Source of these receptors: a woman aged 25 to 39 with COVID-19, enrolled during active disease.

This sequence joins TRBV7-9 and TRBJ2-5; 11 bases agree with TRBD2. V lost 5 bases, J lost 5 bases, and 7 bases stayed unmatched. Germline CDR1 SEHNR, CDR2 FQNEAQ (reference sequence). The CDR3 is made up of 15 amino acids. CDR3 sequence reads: CASSPVAGGPETQYF. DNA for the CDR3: TGTGCCAGCAGCCCAGTAGCGGGGGGGCCGGAGACCCAGTACTTC.

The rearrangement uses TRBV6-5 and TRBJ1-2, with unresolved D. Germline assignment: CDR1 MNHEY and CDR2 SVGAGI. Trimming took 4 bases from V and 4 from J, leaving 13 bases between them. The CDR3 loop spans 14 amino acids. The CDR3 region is CASSSPSRGYGYTF. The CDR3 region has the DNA TGTGCCAGCAGTTCCCCCTCTCGGGGCTATGGCTACACCTTC.

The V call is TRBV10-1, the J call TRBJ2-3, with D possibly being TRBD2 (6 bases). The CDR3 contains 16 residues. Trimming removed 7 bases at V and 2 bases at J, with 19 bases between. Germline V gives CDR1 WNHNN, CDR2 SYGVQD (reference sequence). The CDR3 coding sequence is TGCGCCAGCAACCTCGGGGTGGCGGGAACCACAGATACGCAGTATTTT. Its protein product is CASNLGVAGTTDTQYF.

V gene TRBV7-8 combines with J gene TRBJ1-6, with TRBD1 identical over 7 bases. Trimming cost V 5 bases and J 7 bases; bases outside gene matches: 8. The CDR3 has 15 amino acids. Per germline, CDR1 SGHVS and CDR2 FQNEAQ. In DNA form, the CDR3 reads TGTGCCAGCAGCATACGGACAGGTTGGAATTCACCCCTCCACTTT. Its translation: CASSIRTGWNSPLHF.

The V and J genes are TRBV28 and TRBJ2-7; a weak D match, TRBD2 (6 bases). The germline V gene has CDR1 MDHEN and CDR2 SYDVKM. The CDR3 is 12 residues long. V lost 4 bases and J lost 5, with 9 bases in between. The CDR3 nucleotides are TGTGCCAGCAGTTCAAGGGAGGACGAGCAGTACGTC. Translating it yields CASSSREDEQYV.

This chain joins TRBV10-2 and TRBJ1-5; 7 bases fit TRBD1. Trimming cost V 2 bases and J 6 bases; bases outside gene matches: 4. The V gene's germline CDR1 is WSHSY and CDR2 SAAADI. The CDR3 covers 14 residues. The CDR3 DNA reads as TGCGCCAGCAGTGAGGAGGGGGCCGGTCAGCCCCAGCATTTT. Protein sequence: CASSEEGAGQPQHF.

CDR3 coding DNA: TGTGCCAGTAGTACCGGACTTAATGAAAAACTGTTTTTT. The encoded protein is CASSTGLNEKLFF. The rearrangement joins TRBV19 to TRBJ1-4; D remains unclear. The length of the CDR3 is 13 residues. Trimming left V 4 bases short and J 4 bases short, with 7 bases between. CDR1 is LNHDA and CDR2 is SQIVND in the germline V gene (reference sequence).

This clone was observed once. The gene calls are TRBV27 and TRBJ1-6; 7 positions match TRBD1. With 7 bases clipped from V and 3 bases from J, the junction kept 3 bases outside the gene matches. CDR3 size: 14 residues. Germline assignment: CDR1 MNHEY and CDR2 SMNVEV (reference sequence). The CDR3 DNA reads TGTGCCAGCACCAGACAGGGCTATAATTCACCCCTCCACTTT. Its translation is CASTRQGYNSPLHF.

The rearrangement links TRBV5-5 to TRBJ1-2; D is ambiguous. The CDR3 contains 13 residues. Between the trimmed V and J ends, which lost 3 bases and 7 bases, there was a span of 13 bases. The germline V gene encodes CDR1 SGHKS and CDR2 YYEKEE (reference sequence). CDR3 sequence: CASSSPAGGGYTF. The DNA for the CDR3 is TGTGCCAGCAGCTCCCCCGCGGGTGGTGGCTACACCTTC.

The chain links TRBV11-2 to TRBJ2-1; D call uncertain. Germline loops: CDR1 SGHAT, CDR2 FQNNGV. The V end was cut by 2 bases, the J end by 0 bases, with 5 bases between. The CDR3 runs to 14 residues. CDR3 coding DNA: TGTGCCAGCAGCTTACTGAGCTCCTACAATGAGCAGTTCTTC. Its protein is CASSLLSSYNEQFF. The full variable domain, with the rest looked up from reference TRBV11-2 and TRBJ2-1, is EAGVAQSPRYKIIEKRQSVAFWCNPISGHATLYWYQQILGQGPKLLIQFQNNGVVDDSQLPKDRFSAERLKGVDSTLKIQPAKLEDSAVYLCASSLLSSYNEQFFGPGTRLTVL.

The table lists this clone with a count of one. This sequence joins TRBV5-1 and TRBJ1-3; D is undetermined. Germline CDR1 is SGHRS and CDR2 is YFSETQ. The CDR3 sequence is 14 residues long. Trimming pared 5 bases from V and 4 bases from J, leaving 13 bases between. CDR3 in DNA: TGCGCCAGCAGTCCCGGAGGGTACGGAAACACCATATATTTT. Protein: CASSPGGYGNTIYF.

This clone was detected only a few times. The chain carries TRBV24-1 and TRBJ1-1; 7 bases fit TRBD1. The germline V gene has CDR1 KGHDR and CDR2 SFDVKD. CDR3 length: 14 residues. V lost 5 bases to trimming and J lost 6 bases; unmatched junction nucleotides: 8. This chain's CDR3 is CATSAATGKAEAFF. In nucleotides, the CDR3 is TGTGCCACCAGTGCCGCGACAGGGAAGGCTGAAGCTTTCTTT.

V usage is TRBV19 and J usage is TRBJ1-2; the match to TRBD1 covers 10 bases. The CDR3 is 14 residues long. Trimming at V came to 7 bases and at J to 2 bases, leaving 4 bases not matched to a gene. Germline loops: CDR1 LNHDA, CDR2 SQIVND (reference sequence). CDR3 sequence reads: CASTTGQGNYGYTF. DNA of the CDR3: TGTGCCAGTACCACGGGACAGGGGAACTATGGCTACACCTTC.

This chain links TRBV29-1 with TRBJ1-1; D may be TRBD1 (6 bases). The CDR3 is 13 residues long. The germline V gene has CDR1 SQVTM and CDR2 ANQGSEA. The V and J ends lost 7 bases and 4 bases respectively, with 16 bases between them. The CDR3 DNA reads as TGCAGCGCAACGACAGGCAGCCTCACTGAAGCTTTCTTT. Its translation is CSATTGSLTEAFF.